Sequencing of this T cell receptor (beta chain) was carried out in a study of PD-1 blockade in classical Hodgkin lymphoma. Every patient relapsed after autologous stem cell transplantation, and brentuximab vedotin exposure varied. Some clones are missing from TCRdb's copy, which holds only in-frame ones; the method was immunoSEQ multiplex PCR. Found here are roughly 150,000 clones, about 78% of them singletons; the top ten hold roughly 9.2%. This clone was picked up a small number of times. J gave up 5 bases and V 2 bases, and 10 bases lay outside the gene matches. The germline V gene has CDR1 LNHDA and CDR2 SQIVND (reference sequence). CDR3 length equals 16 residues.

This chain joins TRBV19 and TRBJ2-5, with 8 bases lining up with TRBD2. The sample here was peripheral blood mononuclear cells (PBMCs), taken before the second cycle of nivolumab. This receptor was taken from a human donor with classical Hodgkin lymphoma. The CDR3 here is CASSITLGLGVETQYF. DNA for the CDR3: TGTGCCAGTAGTATAACTTTGGGACTAGGAGTCGAGACCCAGTACTTC.